Here is one TCR beta chain with its context. Its antigen is undetermined. Between the trimmed V and J ends, which lost 2 bases and 3 bases, there was a span of 14 bases. Germline V CDR1 and CDR2: LGHNA, YSLEER. The CDR3 contains 15 residues. The data were obtained in a study of identical twins. Study outcomes and limitations: Twin-shared out-of-frame alpha sequences showed excess low generation probability.

MiXCR, run by TCRdb on the 5' RACE reads, gives a single entry per CDR3 protein. Here the sample spans fewer than 900,000 distinct CDR3 sequences, around 20% being singletons. These records were also assigned to another study, of T cells expressing NK-cell markers.

The origin of this receptor is a woman between 18 and 30 years old in good health. The rearrangement links TRBV4-3 to TRBJ2-7; possible D gene TRBD2, 5 bases. The sequenced sample consisted of PBMCs. The DNA of the CDR3 is TGCGCCAGCAGCCAAAGAGGCGGCGGAGGCTACGAGCAGTACTTC. Encoded protein: CASSQRGGGGYEQYF.